These 21 T cell receptor beta chains share one sample of origin, sequenced in a study of response to subunit inactivated influenza vaccine. MiXCR was run by TCRdb on the RT-PCR reads, yielding one entry per CDR3 protein. Of under 200,000 distinct CDR3 sequences detected, around 12% appear once; the ten largest clones hold less than 30%. The sample was also reused in another study, on T cells expressing NK-cell markers. That paper states: Making the TCR beta cDNA relied on 5'RACE template switching with UMIs.

Sequencing was performed on CD8+ T cells sorted from PBMCs, taken 11 to 12 days after vaccination. Every receptor here comes from a man between 45 and 60 years old who received an inactivated influenza vaccine.

This chain joins TRBV4-2 and TRBJ2-1; D perhaps matches TRBD1 (5 bases). CDR1 LGHNA and CDR2 YNFKEQ come from the germline V gene. The CDR3 covers 18 residues. The V end was cut by 4 bases, the J end by 4 bases, with 23 bases between. CDR3 amino acids: CASSRNPRQNEEYNEQFF. CDR3 in DNA: TGTGCCAGCAGCCGGAACCCAAGACAGAACGAAGAATACAATGAGCAGTTCTTC.

This chain connects TRBV20-1 to TRBJ1-2, with a possible D match to TRBD1 (6 bases). V was shortened by 6 bases and J by 3 bases, with 14 bases between the two germline ends. There are 13 residues in the CDR3. From germline, CDR1 is DFQATT and CDR2 SNEGSKA (reference sequence). CDR3 DNA sequence: TGCAGTGCAGAGGGGGGATTCGACTATGGCTACACCTTC. Its protein product is CSAEGGFDYGYTF.

This clonotype was seen just once. Its ends do not fully match the called genes, so a read error is possible. The V call is TRBV10-3, the J call TRBJ2-5, with a weak D call TRBD1 (5 bases). The CDR3 sequence is 14 residues long. Germline V gives CDR1 ENHRY, CDR2 SYGVKD. CDR3 in amino acids: CAISLQEGQETQYF. CDR3 in DNA: TGTGCAATCAGTTTACAGGAAGGTCAAGAGACCCAGTACTTC.

This chain links TRBV27 with TRBJ2-3; D call uncertain. V was trimmed by 7 bases and J by 4 bases, leaving 12 bases between them. The CDR3 totals 13 residues. Germline assignment: CDR1 MNHEY and CDR2 SMNVEV (reference sequence). The CDR3 loop is CASNKLDADTQYF. The CDR3 bases are TGTGCCAGCAACAAGTTGGATGCAGATACGCAGTATTTT.

The chain employs TRBV28 and TRBJ2-7; the D gene is possibly TRBD1 (6 bases). Germline V gene lookup returns CDR1 MDHEN and CDR2 SYDVKM. The CDR3 is 14 residues long. Trimming took off 5 bases at V and 1 base at J, with 12 bases between the two ends. CDR3 sequence (DNA): TGTGCCAGCAGTCCTCCCGGGACATCCTACGAGCAGTACTTC. It codes for CASSPPGTSYEQYF.

At least ten counts were recorded for this clonotype. The genes are TRBV7-9 and TRBJ2-1; TRBD2 is a possible D gene (5 bases). This CDR3 is built from 12 residues. V lost 6 bases and J 7 bases, leaving 10 bases between the germline ends. Per germline, CDR1 SEHNR and CDR2 FQNEAQ (reference sequence). The CDR3 sequence: CASSLGVNEQFF. For the CDR3, the DNA is TGTGCCAGCAGTCTCGGGGTTAATGAGCAGTTCTTC.

This clonotype was detected only a few times. This chain connects TRBV15 to TRBJ2-7; D gene uncertain. Trimming pared 6 bases from V and 2 bases from J, leaving 11 bases between. Germline CDR1 LNHNV, CDR2 YYDKDF (reference sequence). The CDR3 length is 13 residues. The CDR3 reads CATSRPPTYEQYF. CDR3 DNA sequence: TGTGCCACCAGTAGACCCCCAACCTACGAGCAGTACTTC. The variable domain in full, completed from reference TRBV15 and TRBJ2-7, reads DAMVIQNPRYQVTQFGKPVTLSCSQTLNHNVMYWYQQKSSQAPKLLFHYYDKDFNNEADTPDNFQSRRPNTSFCFLDIRSPGLGDTAMYLCATSRPPTYEQYFGPGTRLTVT.

This clonotype came up a few times. J is TRBJ2-1 and V is TRBV13, with no clear D. The CDR3 covers 15 residues. Germline CDR1 and CDR2: PRHDT and FYEKMQ (reference sequence). Trimming took off 2 bases at V and 8 bases at J, with 16 bases between the two ends. CDR3 nucleotides: TGTGCCAGCAGCTTATCTTCGTCGATAGCCGATGAGCAGTTCTTC. Its protein is CASSLSSSIADEQFF. The full variable domain, in which reference TRBV13 and TRBJ2-1 provide the parts outside the CDR3, is AAGVIQSPRHLIKEKRETATLKCYPIPRHDTVYWYQQGPGQDPQFLISFYEKMQSDKGSIPDRFSAQQFSDYHSELNMSSLELGDSALYFCASSLSSSIADEQFFGPGTRLTVL.

This chain connects TRBV20-1 to TRBJ1-1; 10 bases are a match to TRBD1. The CDR3 is 16 amino acids. J was trimmed by 0 bases and V by 5 bases; bases with no gene match: 9. Germline V gene lookup returns CDR1 DFQATT and CDR2 SNEGSKA (reference sequence). In nucleotides, the CDR3 is TGCAGTGCTTCCCAGGGACAGGGGTTAATGAACACTGAAGCTTTCTTT. It yields the protein CSASQGQGLMNTEAFF.

V usage is TRBV4-3 and J usage is TRBJ2-7, with 8 positions matching TRBD2. V shed 11 bases and J 2 bases; nucleotides not matched to a gene: 17. CDR1 is LGHNA, CDR2 YSLEER, per germline. The CDR3 totals 16 residues. This CDR3 is CAGPTSYSGDAYEQYF. The CDR3 region has the DNA TGCGCCGGGCCTACGTCGTATAGCGGGGACGCCTACGAGCAGTACTTC.

CDR3 region: CASSLGLQSYEQYF. Here the CDR3 DNA reads TGTGCCAGCAGTTTAGGACTACAAAGCTACGAGCAGTACTTC. This sequence joins TRBV27 and TRBJ2-7; possible D gene TRBD2, 6 bases. Trimming stripped 2 bases from V and 3 bases from J, with 11 bases between. Germline CDR1 reads MNHEY; CDR2 reads SMNVEV (reference sequence). The CDR3 is 14 residues long.

DNA for the CDR3: TGTGCCAGCAGAATTCATGACAGGGGGCGCATGGGGGACACTGAAGCTTTCTTT. Translation gives CASRIHDRGRMGDTEAFF. This chain uses TRBV6-1 with TRBJ1-1; 10 bases map to TRBD1. CDR3 size: 18 residues. CDR1 MNHNS and CDR2 SASEGT come from the germline V gene. Losses at the gene ends were 6 bases for V and 3 bases for J; bases not matched to a gene: 16.

This clonotype has at least ten counts. J is TRBJ2-3 and V is TRBV15, with TRBD1 matching over 7 bases. Germline V gives CDR1 LNHNV, CDR2 YYDKDF (reference sequence). V was pared by 0 bases and J by 4 bases, with 16 bases of the junction left unmatched. The CDR3 runs to 19 residues. CDR3 bases: TGTGCCACCAGCAGAGATACATTAGACAGGGAATCCAGCGCAGATACGCAGTATTTT. It is translated as CATSRDTLDRESSADTQYF.

The chain links TRBV11-2 to TRBJ1-5; no clear D gene. This CDR3 comprises 16 residues. Trimming removed 5 bases at V and 2 bases at J, with 16 bases between. Germline values: CDR1 SGHAT, CDR2 FQNNGV. This chain's CDR3 is CASSPAAEEGNQPQHF. CDR3 nucleotides: TGTGCCAGCAGCCCGGCGGCGGAGGAGGGCAATCAGCCCCAGCATTTT.

This sequence joins TRBV20-1 and TRBJ2-7; 7 bases fit TRBD1. J was trimmed by 5 bases and V by 8 bases; bases with no gene match: 9. The V gene's germline CDR1 is DFQATT and CDR2 SNEGSKA (reference sequence). The CDR3 covers 12 residues. The CDR3 sequence is CSFRQGHNEQYF. Written as DNA, the CDR3 is TGCAGTTTCCGACAGGGCCACAACGAGCAGTACTTC.

This clonotype showed up many times. The gene calls are TRBV12-3 or TRBV12-4 and TRBJ1-1; D unresolved. V lost 3 bases and J lost 0, with 2 bases in between. The CDR3 runs to 12 residues. CDR3 sequence (DNA): TGTGCCAGCAGTTTCGTGAACACTGAAGCTTTCTTT. Its protein is CASSFVNTEAFF.

This clonotype has just a few counts. The chain joins TRBV4-3 to TRBJ1-1, with D maybe TRBD1 (5 bases). The germline V and J ends were trimmed by 1 base and 0 bases, with 12 bases remaining between them. Germline-derived CDR1 and CDR2 are LGHNA and YSLEER. The CDR3 loop spans 16 amino acids. CDR3 residues: CASSQARGRVNTEAFF. The CDR3, as DNA: TGCGCCAGCAGCCAAGCCCGGGGACGAGTGAACACTGAAGCTTTCTTT.

The chain employs TRBV5-1 and TRBJ2-2; 9 positions match TRBD2. The ends lost 3 bases at V and 0 bases at J; junction bases unmatched: 9. This CDR3 has 18 amino acids. Germline assignment: CDR1 SGHRS and CDR2 YFSETQ. The CDR3 DNA reads TGCGCCAGCAGCTGGGGAGCGGGAGGCGTCTCGAACACCGGGGAGCTGTTTTTT. This codes for CASSWGAGGVSNTGELFF. The full variable domain, rest sourced from reference TRBV5-1 and TRBJ2-2, is KAGVTQTPRYLIKTRGQQVTLSCSPISGHRSVSWYQQTPGQGLQFLFEYFSETQRNKGNFPGRFSGRQFSNSRSEMNVSTLELGDSALYLCASSWGAGGVSNTGELFFGEGSRLTVL.

This clonotype was counted only a few times. Germline is not matched at one junction end, which may reflect a read error. The chain uses TRBV13 and TRBJ2-7; 10 nucleotides align to TRBD2. The CDR3 covers 16 residues. Germline V gene data show CDR1 as PRHDT and CDR2 as FYEKMQ (reference sequence). CDR3 sequence reads: CASSLGLAVHSYEQYF. DNA of the CDR3: TGTGCCAGCAGTTTAGGACTAGCGGTCCACTCCTACGAGCAGTACTTC.

This clonotype was counted many times. CDR3 in DNA: TGCGCCAGCAGTGACCCGGCTCAGAACACTGAAGCTTTCTTT. It yields the protein CASSDPAQNTEAFF. The chain recombines TRBV10-2 with TRBJ1-1; D uncertain. This CDR3 is built from 14 residues. Germline V lookup: CDR1 WSHSY, CDR2 SAAADI. Trimming pared 3 bases from V and 1 base from J, leaving 9 bases between.

This clonotype was counted at least ten times. The J gene is TRBJ2-5, the V gene TRBV4-1, with a tentative D call TRBD1 (6 bases). Trimming took off 4 bases at V and 12 bases at J, with 21 bases between the two ends. The length of the CDR3 is 14 residues. CDR1 MGHRA and CDR2 YSYEKL come from the germline V gene. In nucleotides, the CDR3 is TGCGCCAGCAGCCCAATTTCAGGGGCCCGGCACGAGTACTTC. This sequence encodes CASSPISGARHEYF.